A single sample is the source of the 14 T cell receptor beta chains below, sequenced in a study of T cells in Graves' hyperthyroidism and ophthalmopathy. TCR beta CDR3 sequences were amplified from RNA transcripts. A first-round RT-PCR of the TCR CDR3 used the HTBI primer set. MiXCR, run by TCRdb on the multiplex PCR reads, gives a single entry per CDR3 protein. The table records 480,000 or so distinct CDR3 sequences, approximately 15% of them present only once. The specimen was blood. These receptors originate from a woman aged 18-29 years with Graves' hyperthyroidism.

The J gene is TRBJ2-7, the V gene TRBV7-8; 16 nucleotides line up with TRBD2. The CDR3 covers 17 residues. Germline-derived CDR1 and CDR2 are SGHVS and FQNEAQ. The J segment lost 7 bases and the V segment lost 0 bases, leaving 6 bases of the junction unmatched. The DNA for the CDR3 is TGTGCCAGCAGCTTAGCGCGGGGGACTAGCGGGAGGGTTGAGCAGTACTTC. It encodes CASSLARGTSGRVEQYF.

This clonotype appeared a few times. The chain links TRBV6-2 or TRBV6-3 to TRBJ2-7; 7 positions agree with TRBD2. The CDR3 totals 16 residues. Per the germline V gene, CDR1 is MNHEY and CDR2 is SVGEGT. V shed 6 bases and J 4 bases; nucleotides not matched to a gene: 15. CDR3 amino acids: CASRSGRRERKYEQYF. The CDR3 bases are TGTGCCAGCAGGTCGGGGAGGCGGGAGAGGAAATACGAGCAGTACTTC.

This clonotype was counted many times. V gene TRBV10-3 combines with J gene TRBJ1-1; D not resolved. CDR3 length equals 17 residues. CDR1 and CDR2 from the germline V gene are ENHRY and SYGVKD. V shed 7 bases and J shed 6 bases, with 27 bases lying between them. CDR3 bases: TGTGCCATCAAAGGAGGAACCGCGGGAGCTGAGGGCTCTGAAGCTTTCTTT. Amino acid sequence: CAIKGGTAGAEGSEAFF.

CDR3 residues: CSARSSGRADTQYF. The CDR3 DNA sequence: TGCAGTGCTAGGTCTAGCGGGAGGGCAGATACGCAGTATTTT. The genes are TRBV20-1 and TRBJ2-3; 12 bases are shared with TRBD2. The germline CDR1 and CDR2 sequences are DFQATT and SNEGSKA (reference sequence). The CDR3 sequence is 14 residues long. Trimming removed 3 bases from V and 4 bases from J; junction bases left unmatched: 2.

This clonotype was seen only a few times. The V and J genes are TRBV20-1 and TRBJ1-2; D possibly corresponds to TRBD1 (5 bases). The V and J ends lost 0 bases and 4 bases respectively, with 15 bases between them. Germline V CDR1 and CDR2: DFQATT, SNEGSKA (reference sequence). The length of the CDR3 is 15 residues. The DNA for the CDR3 is TGCAGTGCTAGAGATTACGAGGGGCAGGGCTATGGCTACACCTTC. Translation: CSARDYEGQGYGYTF.

This clonotype was counted ten times or more. The V gene is TRBV11-2, the J gene TRBJ2-1; no clear D gene. Germline V lookup: CDR1 SGHAT, CDR2 FQNNGV. CDR3 length: 12 amino acids. The V and J ends lost 3 bases and 7 bases respectively, with 7 bases between them. The CDR3 bases are TGTGCCAGCAGCTTTTTAAGGAATGAGCAGTTCTTC. The encoded protein is CASSFLRNEQFF.

This clonotype was picked up many times. The gene calls are TRBV12-3 or TRBV12-4 and TRBJ2-5; TRBD2 might be the D (7 bases). This CDR3 has 13 residues. Trimming removed 5 bases from V and 5 bases from J, with 12 bases in between. The CDR3 protein is CASSRGGEETQYF. The CDR3 coding sequence is TGTGCCAGCAGTAGGGGGGGCGAGGAGACCCAGTACTTC.

Concerning this clonotype: With a much larger clone just one base away, this may be a read error. The rearrangement joins TRBV9 to TRBJ2-1; 7 bases are a match to TRBD2. Germline CDR1 reads SGDLS; CDR2 reads YYNGEE. The CDR3 is made up of 13 amino acids. The ends lost 0 bases at V and 7 bases at J; junction bases unmatched: 1. The CDR3 loop reads CASSVGGGNEQFF. Written as DNA, the CDR3 is TGTGCCAGCAGCGTAGGGGGGGGAAATGAGCAGTTCTTC.

This clonotype was observed at least ten times. This chain joins TRBV28 and TRBJ2-2, with 8 bases fitting TRBD2. This CDR3 comprises 13 residues. V gave up 5 bases and J gave up 6 bases; unmatched junction bases: 2. Germline-derived CDR1 and CDR2 are MDHEN and SYDVKM. This CDR3 reads CASSTGGAGELFF. The CDR3 DNA reads TGTGCCAGCAGTACCGGGGGGGCCGGGGAGCTGTTTTTT.

This sequence joins TRBV27 and TRBJ2-3; 12 bases match TRBD2. The ends lost 2 bases at V and 4 bases at J; junction bases unmatched: 4. The CDR3 is made up of 16 amino acids. Germline loops: CDR1 MNHEY, CDR2 SMNVEV (reference sequence). CDR3 sequence: CASSLGGLAGPDTQYF. CDR3 DNA sequence: TGTGCCAGCAGTTTAGGTGGACTAGCGGGACCAGATACGCAGTATTTT.

This clonotype was detected ten times or more. The chain employs TRBV25-1 and TRBJ2-1, with 11 bases aligning to TRBD2. The J segment lost 6 bases and the V segment lost 6 bases, leaving 4 bases of the junction unmatched. The CDR3 is made up of 14 amino acids. Germline CDR1 reads MGHDK; CDR2 reads SYGVNS. CDR3 residues: CASRLAGVANEQFF. Written as DNA, the CDR3 is TGTGCCAGCAGACTAGCGGGAGTGGCCAATGAGCAGTTCTTC.

This clonotype was picked up many times. This chain joins TRBV11-3 and TRBJ2-3, with 9 bases fitting TRBD2. This CDR3 is 17 amino acids long. With 1 base clipped from V and 2 bases from J, the junction kept 7 bases outside the gene matches. Germline loops: CDR1 SGHNT, CDR2 YENEEA. The CDR3 loop is CASSLGVAGEYTDTQYF. DNA of the CDR3: TGTGCCAGCAGCTTAGGGGTAGCGGGAGAATACACAGATACGCAGTATTTT.

This clonotype was picked up many times. This chain uses TRBV11-1 with TRBJ2-2, with D perhaps being TRBD1 or TRBD2 (5 bases each). Germline CDR1 reads SGHAT; CDR2 reads FQDESV (reference sequence). The CDR3 sequence is 16 residues long. V lost 3 bases to trimming and J lost 2 bases, with 13 bases between them. The CDR3 is CASSFPGPLNTGELFF. The CDR3 coding sequence is TGTGCCAGCAGCTTCCCGGGACCTCTTAACACCGGGGAGCTGTTTTTT.

The gene calls are TRBV5-1 and TRBJ2-5, with D perhaps being TRBD1 or TRBD2 (5 bases each). Trimming took 2 bases from V and 5 from J, leaving 13 bases between them. The CDR3 runs to 14 residues. Germline assignment: CDR1 SGHRS and CDR2 YFSETQ. In nucleotides, the CDR3 is TGCGCCAGCAGCTTCGGGACCCAGGCCGAGACCCAGTACTTC. Protein sequence: CASSFGTQAETQYF.